One and the same sample provided the 30 T cell receptor beta chains below, sequenced in a study of blood T cells in healthy people across ages. Next came a second PCR, run for about 6 to 11 cycles, which used a sample-barcoded 5' primer along with a J-beta primer mix. TCRdb ran MiXCR on the 5' RACE reads and lists one entry per CDR3 protein. The sample consists of fewer than 1.5 million distinct CDR3 sequences, about 40% of them appearing once. Sequencing input: blood. The receptors come from a woman aged 18-29 years in good health.

The chain is built from TRBV5-6 and TRBJ2-3; the match to TRBD2 covers 9 bases. The length of the CDR3 is 16 residues. Looked up from germline, CDR1 is SGHDT and CDR2 is YYEEEE. After removal of 0 bases from V and 3 bases from J, the junction contained 5 bases not matched to a gene. The CDR3 DNA reads as TGTGCCAGCAGCTTGGACCTAGCGGGGAATACAGATACGCAGTATTTT. This gives the protein CASSLDLAGNTDTQYF. The full variable domain, with the rest looked up from reference TRBV5-6 and TRBJ2-3, is DAGVTQSPTHLIKTRGQQVTLRCSPKSGHDTVSWYQQALGQGPQFIFQYYEEEERQRGNFPDRFSGHQFPNYSSELNVNALLLGDSALYLCASSLDLAGNTDTQYFGPGTRLTVL.

The V gene is TRBV20-1, the J gene TRBJ2-2, with 9 nucleotides matching TRBD2. V shed 5 bases, J shed 2 bases, and the junction held 9 bases outside the gene matches. The CDR3 totals 16 residues. Germline V gene sequence: CDR1 DFQATT, CDR2 SNEGSKA (reference sequence). The CDR3 coding sequence is TGCAGTGCTCCAAGGTCGACTAGCGGTAACACCGGGGAGCTGTTTTTT. Its translation: CSAPRSTSGNTGELFF.

The chain joins TRBV27 to TRBJ1-6; the D is unclear. The V gene lost 5 bases and the J gene lost 0 bases, with 11 bases spanning the gap. CDR1 is MNHEY and CDR2 is SMNVEV in the germline V gene (reference sequence). This CDR3 has 16 residues. CDR3 in amino acids: CASSTQRDSYNSPLHF. For the CDR3, the DNA is TGTGCCAGCAGTACCCAAAGGGACTCCTATAATTCACCCCTCCACTTT.

This clonotype was observed a handful of times. The V gene is TRBV7-9, the J gene TRBJ2-1, with D tentatively TRBD2 (6 bases). The CDR3 loop spans 15 amino acids. V lost 8 bases to trimming and J lost 7 bases, with 21 bases between them. Germline V gives CDR1 SEHNR, CDR2 FQNEAQ (reference sequence). The CDR3 coding sequence is TGTGCCAGCTCTGGTTGGGACTCTATTGGGAATGAGCAGTTCTTC. It specifies CASSGWDSIGNEQFF. The complete variable domain, with remaining parts taken from reference TRBV7-9 and TRBJ2-1, reads DTGVSQNPRHKITKRGQNVTFRCDPISEHNRLYWYRQTLGQGPEFLTYFQNEAQLEKSRLLSDRFSAERPKGSFSTLEIQRTEQGDSAMYLCASSGWDSIGNEQFFGPGTRLTVL.

Only a few counts were recorded for this clonotype. The chain couples TRBV27 to TRBJ2-3, with D possibly matching TRBD1 (6 bases). V was shortened by 5 bases and J by 0 bases, with 15 bases between the two germline ends. CDR1 and CDR2 from the germline V gene are MNHEY and SMNVEV (reference sequence). The CDR3 loop spans 16 amino acids. CDR3 DNA: TGTGCCAGCAGTCCCCGGGACATCCTTAGCACAGATACGCAGTATTTT. It codes for CASSPRDILSTDTQYF.

This chain uses TRBV10-3 with TRBJ2-3; perhaps TRBD1 as D (5 bases). The V gene lost 10 bases and the J gene lost 4 bases, with 12 bases spanning the gap. The germline gives CDR1 ENHRY, CDR2 SYGVKD. This CDR3 region has 12 residues. CDR3 sequence (DNA): TGTGCCACCACCCTGGGGCCAGATACGCAGTATTTT. As protein: CATTLGPDTQYF.

This sequence joins TRBV7-6 and TRBJ2-7, with D possibly TRBD1 on 6 matching bases. Germline CDR1 SGHVS, CDR2 FNYEAQ. The CDR3 is made up of 13 amino acids. V lost 5 bases, J lost 6 bases, and 14 bases lay in between. The CDR3 spells CASSPDSRAEQYF. The CDR3 coding sequence is TGTGCCAGCAGCCCGGACAGTCGAGCCGAGCAGTACTTC.

CDR3 region: CAISESLGYYNEQFF. CDR3 in DNA: TGTGCCATCAGTGAGTCATTGGGCTACTACAATGAGCAGTTCTTC. The genes are TRBV10-3 and TRBJ2-1; D unresolved. The CDR3 length is 15 residues. Trimming took off 0 bases at V and 3 bases at J, with 9 bases between the two ends. Germline CDR1 is ENHRY and CDR2 is SYGVKD.

V is TRBV6-6 and J is TRBJ2-1, with D perhaps given as TRBD1 or TRBD2 (6 bases each). This CDR3 region has 15 residues. V lost 0 bases and J 7 bases, leaving 13 bases between the germline ends. CDR1 is MNHNY and CDR2 is SVGAGI in the germline V gene (reference sequence). In nucleotides, the CDR3 is TGTGCCAGCAGTTACTCTGGGGGGCGTATGAATGAGCAGTTCTTC. It yields the protein CASSYSGGRMNEQFF.

The chain uses TRBV5-1 and TRBJ1-5; D gene unclear. V was clipped by 7 bases and J by 6 bases, with 14 bases between them. The germline V gene has CDR1 SGHRS and CDR2 YFSETQ. The CDR3 is made up of 13 amino acids. For the CDR3, the DNA is TGCGCCAGCGCCCTTCGGTGGGGTCAGCCCCAGCATTTT. It codes for CASALRWGQPQHF.

The chain is built from TRBV10-3 and TRBJ2-1, with 14 bases matching TRBD2. The CDR3 has 20 residues. Germline V CDR1 and CDR2: ENHRY, SYGVKD. V lost 3 bases to trimming and J lost 7 bases; unmatched junction nucleotides: 17. The CDR3 loop is CAISDTGLAGVKTLGNEQFF. CDR3 coding DNA: TGTGCCATCAGTGACACGGGACTAGCGGGAGTCAAGACTTTGGGAAATGAGCAGTTCTTC.

The chain couples TRBV4-2 to TRBJ2-5, with 9 bases fitting TRBD2. The CDR3 has 15 amino acids. Germline CDR1 is LGHNA and CDR2 is YNFKEQ. The V segment lost 3 bases and the J segment 4 bases; nucleotides outside the gene matches: 6. The CDR3 DNA reads as TGTGCCAGCAGCCAGAGTAGCGGGGGCGGAGAGACCCAGTACTTC. Encoded protein: CASSQSSGGGETQYF.

This clonotype was observed a handful of times. The genes are TRBV29-1 and TRBJ1-4, with 8 bases lining up with TRBD1. The CDR3 sequence is 13 residues long. V shed 7 bases, J shed 7 bases, and the junction held 8 bases outside the gene matches. The germline CDR1 and CDR2 sequences are SQVTM and ANQGSEA. The CDR3 protein is CSGIRGLGEKLFF. CDR3 bases: TGCAGCGGCATCAGGGGGCTCGGTGAAAAACTGTTTTTT.

This clonotype was recorded only once. V and J are TRBV6-2 or TRBV6-3 and TRBJ2-7; tentative D call: TRBD2 (6 bases). The J call may be wrong; the DNA end is better matched by TRBJ2-5. CDR3 size: 14 residues. Germline assignment: CDR1 MNHEY and CDR2 SVGEGT. The CDR3 DNA reads TGTGCCAGCAGTCGGGACTTTCAGGGTGAGACCCAGTACTTC. Translating gives CASSRDFQGETQYF.

This chain links TRBV3-1 with TRBJ2-1, with D possibly TRBD1 on 5 matching bases. Near its end, the DNA agrees better with TRBJ2-7, so the J call may be wrong. In germline, CDR1 is LGHDT, CDR2 YNNKEL (reference sequence). There are 15 residues in the CDR3. The CDR3 region is CASSQDRPGMNEQYF. The DNA of the CDR3 is TGTGCCAGCAGCCAAGATCGACCAGGGATGAATGAGCAGTACTTC.

V gene TRBV7-9 combines with J gene TRBJ2-1; D unresolved. The germline CDR1 and CDR2 sequences are SEHNR and FQNEAQ (reference sequence). The V gene lost 4 bases and the J gene lost 7 bases, with 20 bases spanning the gap. The CDR3 totals 16 residues. The CDR3 nucleotides are TGTGCCAGCAGCTCGTTTATCGTCTCTTGGGGTAATGAGCAGTTCTTC. Its protein product is CASSSFIVSWGNEQFF.

This clonotype appeared a few times. V is TRBV3-1 and J is TRBJ2-7; perhaps TRBD1 as D (5 bases). The germline V and J ends were trimmed by 4 bases and 6 bases, with 16 bases remaining between them. This CDR3 contains 14 residues. The germline V gene has CDR1 LGHDT and CDR2 YNNKEL (reference sequence). The CDR3 loop is CASSLRVGRGEQYF. In DNA, the CDR3 is TGTGCCAGCAGCCTCAGGGTAGGGCGTGGCGAGCAGTACTTC.

This clonotype turned up a few times. This sequence joins TRBV3-1 and TRBJ1-1; D call uncertain. The V end was cut by 0 bases, the J end by 0 bases, with 5 bases between. Germline V gives CDR1 LGHDT, CDR2 YNNKEL (reference sequence). The CDR3 extends over 14 amino acids. The CDR3 region has the DNA TGTGCCAGCAGCCAAGATTTCGTGAACACTGAAGCTTTCTTT. Amino acid sequence: CASSQDFVNTEAFF.

This clonotype was picked up a small number of times. The chain is built from TRBV20-1 and TRBJ2-1, with D perhaps TRBD2 (7 bases). Trimming stripped 6 bases from V and 7 bases from J, with 16 bases between. There are 13 residues in the CDR3. Germline V gene sequence: CDR1 DFQATT, CDR2 SNEGSKA (reference sequence). Here the CDR3 DNA reads TGCAGTGCCTTAGGGGGGGCCCCGAATGAGCAGTTCTTC. It codes for CSALGGAPNEQFF.

This rearrangement joins TRBV25-1 to TRBJ1-6; no clear D gene. This CDR3 spans 15 amino acids. The V and J ends lost 0 bases and 8 bases respectively, with 11 bases between them. Germline assignment: CDR1 MGHDK and CDR2 SYGVNS. CDR3 nucleotide sequence: TGTGCCAGCAGTGAATATCGAGGGTGGGATTCACCCCTCCACTTT. Protein: CASSEYRGWDSPLHF.

This clonotype is a singleton in its sample. Given a much more abundant clone one base away, this may be a read error. The chain uses TRBV29-1 and TRBJ2-5; no definite D call. The CDR3 runs 10 residues. Looked up from germline, CDR1 is SQVTM and CDR2 is ANQGSEA. The V end was cut by 6 bases, the J end by 11 bases, with 13 bases between. CDR3 bases: TGCAGCGTCGGCAGCAATGAGCAGTACTTC. This codes for CSVGSNEQYF.

This clonotype was seen a few times. The J gene is TRBJ1-2, the V gene TRBV2, with D unresolved. V was clipped by 5 bases and J by 0 bases, with 10 bases between them. The CDR3 totals 14 residues. Germline V gives CDR1 SNHLY, CDR2 FYNNEI. CDR3 DNA: TGTGCCAGCAGTTCAACGTCCCCTAACTATGGCTACACCTTC. Translating gives CASSSTSPNYGYTF. The entire variable domain, with the rest obtained from reference TRBV2 and TRBJ1-2, is as follows: EPEVTQTPSHQVTQMGQEVILRCVPISNHLYFYWYRQILGQKVEFLVSFYNNEISEKSEIFDDQFSVERPDGSNFTLKIRSTKLEDSAMYFCASSSTSPNYGYTFGSGTRLTVV.

This chain connects TRBV13 to TRBJ2-3; either TRBD1 or TRBD2 may fit D (5 bases each). CDR1 PRHDT and CDR2 FYEKMQ come from the germline V gene (reference sequence). V dropped 0 bases and J dropped 13 bases, with 11 bases sitting between them. The CDR3 contains 12 residues. CDR3 region: CASSLGGQGEYF. The CDR3 nucleotides read TGTGCCAGCAGCTTAGGAGGCCAGGGAGAGTATTTT.

The chain has TRBV7-2 and TRBJ2-7; D is uncertain. The V end was cut by 1 base, the J end by 3 bases, with 13 bases between. This CDR3 comprises 15 residues. Germline values: CDR1 SGHTA, CDR2 FQGNSA. Written as DNA, the CDR3 is TGTGCCAGCAGCTTAGGGACCGCAACGGGCTACGAGCAGTACTTC. Residues: CASSLGTATGYEQYF.

The chain uses TRBV7-3 and TRBJ2-1, with D maybe TRBD2 (6 bases). Germline lookup yields CDR1 SGHTA and CDR2 FQGTGA. CDR3 length: 17 residues. V lost 1 base and J lost 4, with 17 bases in between. The CDR3 reads CASSLNSLGRDYNEQFF. The CDR3 bases are TGTGCCAGCAGCTTAAATTCCCTAGGGCGGGATTACAATGAGCAGTTCTTC. The full variable domain, with the rest looked up from reference TRBV7-3 and TRBJ2-1, is GAGVSQTPSNKVTEKGKYVELRCDPISGHTALYWYRQSLGQGPEFLIYFQGTGAADDSGLPNDRFFAVRPEGSVSTLKIQRTERGDSAVYLCASSLNSLGRDYNEQFFGPGTRLTVL.

Only a few counts were recorded for this clonotype. V and J are TRBV21-1 and TRBJ2-7. TRBV21-1 is described as a pseudogene. The CDR3 extends over 12 amino acids. In DNA form, the CDR3 reads TGTGCCAGCAGCAGAGCGAAGTACGAGCAGTACTTC. This gives the protein CASSRAKYEQYF.

This rearrangement joins TRBV28 to TRBJ1-5, with 7 nucleotides matching TRBD1. Germline lookup yields CDR1 MDHEN and CDR2 SYDVKM. J lost 3 bases, V lost 4 bases, and 6 bases had no gene match. CDR3 size: 15 residues. The DNA for the CDR3 is TGTGCCAGCAGTTCATCCGGGACAGACAATCAGCCCCAGCATTTT. As protein: CASSSSGTDNQPQHF. Filled out from reference TRBV28 and TRBJ1-5, the complete variable domain reads DVKVTQSSRYLVKRTGEKVFLECVQDMDHENMFWYRQDPGLGLRLIYFSYDVKMKEKGDIPEGYSVSREKKERFSLILESASTNQTSMYLCASSSSGTDNQPQHFGDGTRLSIL.

J is TRBJ1-2 and V is TRBV7-9; TRBD1 might be the D (5 bases). V lost 8 bases and J 0 bases, leaving 16 bases between the germline ends. Germline values: CDR1 SEHNR, CDR2 FQNEAQ (reference sequence). CDR3 length: 15 residues. The CDR3 sequence is CASSAGRDANYGYTF. The CDR3 bases are TGTGCCAGCTCGGCGGGGCGGGACGCTAACTATGGCTACACCTTC.

Details on this clonotype: Germline is not matched at one junction end, which may reflect a read error. The rearrangement joins TRBV5-1 to TRBJ2-1, with D hard to call. Germline-derived CDR1 and CDR2 are SGHRS and YFSETQ. The CDR3 loop spans 15 amino acids. The chain's CDR3 is CASSLGRSTYKEQFF. As DNA, the CDR3 is TGCGCCAGCAGCTTGGGAAGGAGTACCTACAAAGAGCAGTTCTTC.

This clonotype occurred a few times. The chain couples TRBV10-3 to TRBJ1-2; weak D call: TRBD1 (5 bases). This CDR3 is 15 amino acids long. Trimming pared 0 bases from V and 0 bases from J, leaving 8 bases between. Germline V gene data show CDR1 as ENHRY and CDR2 as SYGVKD. Here the CDR3 DNA reads TGTGCCATCAGTGAGTCGACAGTCCCTAACTATGGCTACACCTTC. It translates to CAISESTVPNYGYTF.